A selection of T cell receptor beta chains follows, all from one sample in a study of early T cells in non-severe SARS-CoV-2 infection. TCRdb recomputed calls from the 5' RACE reads with MiXCR, one row per CDR3 protein. The data contain 35,000 to 50,000 distinct CDR3 sequences, approximately 5.9% of them singletons. The source material was whole blood, sampled at baseline. The receptors derive from an adult who was a healthcare worker with PCR-confirmed SARS-CoV-2 infection or an uninfected control (not recorded which). CDR3s include the opening cysteine and the closing phenylalanine or tryptophan. D genes are given only for firm matches. The listing skips clone size in some rows; elsewhere it reads once, few, many or a size class.

>.|many|TRBV6-6|12
CASSYSRGQQFF
>.|.|TRBV28|14
CASSRTASYNEQFF
>.|many|TRBV6-2/TRBV6-3|12
CASRKYAGELFF
>.|few|TRBV6-1|11
CASRLRTVQYF
>TRBD1|.|TRBV18|14
CASSPDRVFPEAFF
>.|.|TRBV5-6|14
CASQWGGPNTEAFF
>.|.|TRBV2|15
CASSESGTPNSPLHF
>TRBD1|many|TRBV10-3|17
CAISEGGQTSGANVLTF
>.|few|TRBV18|11
CASSPGEKLFF
>TRBD2|many|TRBV7-2|16
CASSLGRGKLSYEQYF
>TRBD2|few|TRBV6-2/TRBV6-3|20
CASSYSPLGTSGPSYNEQFF
>.|.|TRBV10-1|15
CASSEGGSGANVLTF
>TRBD2|many|TRBV7-8|15
CASRPGLGYTDTQYF
>.|.|TRBV20-1|14
CSARGRGLGGELFF
>.|few|TRBV19|12
CASRLSGDTQYF
>TRBD2|few|TRBV12-3/TRBV12-4|20
CASSLTRTSGGATTTDTQYF
>.|many|TRBV20-1|16
CSARDLVGALNTEAFF
>TRBD1|many|TRBV20-1|13
CSARDRMNEKLFF
>.|many|TRBV18|13
CASSPDQNTEAFF
>TRBD2|few|TRBV20-1|18
CSARDWDRPGLEYNEQFF
>.|many|TRBV20-1|11
CSAHQNTEAFF
>.|many|TRBV2|14
CASTKGQGGTEAFF
>.|.|TRBV12-3/TRBV12-4|13
CASSSGQFYGYTF
>.|many|TRBV2|14
CASIALLSTDTQYF
>TRBD2|many|TRBV20-1|14
CSARDGGVQETQYF
>.|.|TRBV11-2|12
CASNRPRNTIYF
>.|few|TRBV4-3|15
CASSQAWDKNQPQHF
>.|many|TRBV6-5|11
CASSRQDEQFF
>.|many|TRBV7-9|13
CASSWSMNTEAFF
>.|.|TRBV7-2|14
CASSPRRTNTEAFF
>.|many|TRBV1|14
CTSSQGGYNQPQHF